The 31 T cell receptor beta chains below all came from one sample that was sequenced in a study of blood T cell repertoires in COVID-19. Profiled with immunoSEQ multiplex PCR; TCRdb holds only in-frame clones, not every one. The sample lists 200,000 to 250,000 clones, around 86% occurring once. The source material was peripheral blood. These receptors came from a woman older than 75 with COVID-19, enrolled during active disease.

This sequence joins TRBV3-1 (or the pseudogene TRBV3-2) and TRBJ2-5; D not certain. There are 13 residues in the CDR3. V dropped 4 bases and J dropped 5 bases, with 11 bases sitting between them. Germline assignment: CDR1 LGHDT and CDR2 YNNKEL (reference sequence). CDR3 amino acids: CASSRLEGETQYF. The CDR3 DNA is TGTGCCAGCAGCCGCCTAGAAGGTGAGACCCAGTACTTC.

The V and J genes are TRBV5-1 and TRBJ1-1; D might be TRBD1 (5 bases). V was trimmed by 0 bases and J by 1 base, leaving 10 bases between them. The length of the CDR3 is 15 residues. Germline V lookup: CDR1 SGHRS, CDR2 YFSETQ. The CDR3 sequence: CASSLVRGRNTEAFF. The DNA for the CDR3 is TGCGCCAGCAGCTTGGTTCGGGGGAGGAACACTGAAGCTTTCTTT.

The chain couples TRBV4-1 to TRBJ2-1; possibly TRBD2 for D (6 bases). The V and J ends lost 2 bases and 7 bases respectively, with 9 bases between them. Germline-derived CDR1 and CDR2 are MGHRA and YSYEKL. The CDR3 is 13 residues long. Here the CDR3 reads CASSQRGGNEQFF. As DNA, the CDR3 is TGCGCCAGCAGCCAAAGGGGAGGAAATGAGCAGTTCTTC.

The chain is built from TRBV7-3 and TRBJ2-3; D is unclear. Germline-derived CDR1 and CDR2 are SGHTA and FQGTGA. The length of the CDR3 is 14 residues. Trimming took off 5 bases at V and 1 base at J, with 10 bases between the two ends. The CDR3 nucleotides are TGTGCCAGCAGCCTTCAAACGGGCACAGATACGCAGTATTTT. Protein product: CASSLQTGTDTQYF. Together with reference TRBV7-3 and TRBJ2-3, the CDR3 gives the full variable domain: GAGVSQTPSNKVTEKGKYVELRCDPISGHTALYWYRQSLGQGPEFLIYFQGTGAADDSGLPNDRFFAVRPEGSVSTLKIQRTERGDSAVYLCASSLQTGTDTQYFGPGTRLTVL.

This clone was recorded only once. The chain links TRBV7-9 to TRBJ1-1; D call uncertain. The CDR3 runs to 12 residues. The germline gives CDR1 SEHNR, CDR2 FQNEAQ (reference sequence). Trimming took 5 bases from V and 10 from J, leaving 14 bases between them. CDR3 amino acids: CASSLIQARAFF. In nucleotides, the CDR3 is TGTGCCAGCAGCCTTATACAAGCTAGAGCTTTCTTT.

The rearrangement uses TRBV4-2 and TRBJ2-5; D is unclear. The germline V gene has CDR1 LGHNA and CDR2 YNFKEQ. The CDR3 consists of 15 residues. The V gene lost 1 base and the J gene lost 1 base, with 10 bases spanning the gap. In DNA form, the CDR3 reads TGTGCCAGCAGCCAAGTCCCCGAGGCCCAAGAGACCCAGTACTTC. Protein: CASSQVPEAQETQYF.

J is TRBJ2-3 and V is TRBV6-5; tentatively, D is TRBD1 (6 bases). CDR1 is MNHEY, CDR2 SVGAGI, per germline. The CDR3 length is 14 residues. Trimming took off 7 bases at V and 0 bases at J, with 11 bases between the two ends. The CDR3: CASKDSSSTDTQYF. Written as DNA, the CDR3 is TGTGCCAGCAAGGACAGCTCTAGCACAGATACGCAGTATTTT.

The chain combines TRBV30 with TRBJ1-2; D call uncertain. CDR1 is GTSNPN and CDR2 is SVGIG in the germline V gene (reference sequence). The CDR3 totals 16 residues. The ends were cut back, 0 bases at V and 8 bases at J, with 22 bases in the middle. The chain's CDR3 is CAWSVLGEGGSKGYTF. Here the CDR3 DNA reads TGTGCCTGGAGTGTACTGGGAGAGGGAGGGTCCAAAGGCTACACCTTC.

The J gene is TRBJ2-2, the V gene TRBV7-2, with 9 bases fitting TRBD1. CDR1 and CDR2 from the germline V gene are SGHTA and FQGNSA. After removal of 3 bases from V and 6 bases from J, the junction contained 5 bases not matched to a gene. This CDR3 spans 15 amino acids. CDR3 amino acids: CASSLGQGSSGELFF. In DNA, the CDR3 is TGTGCCAGCAGCTTGGGACAGGGCAGTTCCGGGGAGCTGTTTTTT. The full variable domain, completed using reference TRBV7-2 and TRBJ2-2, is GAGVSQSPSNKVTEKGKDVELRCDPISGHTALYWYRQSLGQGLEFLIYFQGNSAPDKSGLPSDRFSAERTGGSVSTLTIQRTQQEDSAVYLCASSLGQGSSGELFFGEGSRLTVL.

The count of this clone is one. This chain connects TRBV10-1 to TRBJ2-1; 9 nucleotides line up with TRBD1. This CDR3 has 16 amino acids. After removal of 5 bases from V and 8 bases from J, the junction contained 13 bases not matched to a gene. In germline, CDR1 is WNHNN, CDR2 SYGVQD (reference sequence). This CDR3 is CASSLTGGASGDEQFF. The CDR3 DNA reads TGCGCCAGCAGTCTCACAGGGGGCGCATCGGGGGATGAGCAGTTCTTC.

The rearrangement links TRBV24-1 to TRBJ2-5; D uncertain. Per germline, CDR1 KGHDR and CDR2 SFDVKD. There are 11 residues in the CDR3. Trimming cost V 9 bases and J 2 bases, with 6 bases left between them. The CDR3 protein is CATPVQETQYF. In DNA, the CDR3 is TGTGCCACCCCTGTTCAAGAGACCCAGTACTTC.

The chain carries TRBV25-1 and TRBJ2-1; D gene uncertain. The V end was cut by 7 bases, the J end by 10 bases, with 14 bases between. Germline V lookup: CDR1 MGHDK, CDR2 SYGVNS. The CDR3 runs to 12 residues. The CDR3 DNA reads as TGTGCCAGCACTTTTAACTCCCGGGAGCAGTTCTTC. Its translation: CASTFNSREQFF.

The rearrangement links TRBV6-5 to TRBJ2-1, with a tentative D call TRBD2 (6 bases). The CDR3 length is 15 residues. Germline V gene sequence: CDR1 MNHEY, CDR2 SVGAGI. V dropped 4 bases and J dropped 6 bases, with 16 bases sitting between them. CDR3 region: CASSSDSLGGNEQFF. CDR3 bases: TGTGCCAGCAGTTCGGACTCCCTCGGGGGCAATGAGCAGTTCTTC.

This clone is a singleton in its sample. CDR3 in DNA: TGTGCCAGCAGTACGGGACAGCTTTACACTGAAGCTTTCTTT. Amino acids: CASSTGQLYTEAFF. This chain links TRBV25-1 with TRBJ1-1, with 7 bases matching TRBD1. CDR1 MGHDK and CDR2 SYGVNS come from the germline V gene. V lost 5 bases to trimming and J lost 3 bases; unmatched junction nucleotides: 6. This CDR3 comprises 14 residues.

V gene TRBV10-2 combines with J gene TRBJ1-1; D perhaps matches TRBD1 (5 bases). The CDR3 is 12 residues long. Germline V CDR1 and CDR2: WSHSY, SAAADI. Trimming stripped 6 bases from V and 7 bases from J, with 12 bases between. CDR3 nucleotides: TGCGCCAGCAGCCTCGACAGCTTTGAAGCTTTCTTT. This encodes CASSLDSFEAFF.

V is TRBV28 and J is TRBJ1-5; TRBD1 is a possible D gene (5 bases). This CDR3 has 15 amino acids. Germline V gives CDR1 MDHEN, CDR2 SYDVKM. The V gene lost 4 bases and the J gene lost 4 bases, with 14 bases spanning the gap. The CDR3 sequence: CASSSDITPNQPQHF. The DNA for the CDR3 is TGTGCCAGCAGTTCGGACATAACGCCGAATCAGCCCCAGCATTTT.

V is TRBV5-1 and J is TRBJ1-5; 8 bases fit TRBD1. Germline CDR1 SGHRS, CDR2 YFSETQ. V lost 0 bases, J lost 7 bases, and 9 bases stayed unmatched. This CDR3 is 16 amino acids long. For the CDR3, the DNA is TGCGCCAGCAGCTTGGCTCCAGGGGGCGCAGACCAGCCCCAGCATTTT. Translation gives CASSLAPGGADQPQHF.

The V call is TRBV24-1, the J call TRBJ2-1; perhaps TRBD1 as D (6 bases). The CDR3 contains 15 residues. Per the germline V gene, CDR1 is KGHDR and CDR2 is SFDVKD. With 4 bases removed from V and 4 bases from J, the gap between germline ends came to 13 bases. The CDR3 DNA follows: TGTGCCACCAGTGACCCCCGACAGGATTACAATGAGCAGTTCTTC. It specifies CATSDPRQDYNEQFF.

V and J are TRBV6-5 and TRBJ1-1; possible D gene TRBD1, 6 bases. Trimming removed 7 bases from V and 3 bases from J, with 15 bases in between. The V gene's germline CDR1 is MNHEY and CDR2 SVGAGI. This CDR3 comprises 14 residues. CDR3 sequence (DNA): TGTGCCAGCATCGGTTTCAGGGGTCACACTGAAGCTTTCTTT. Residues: CASIGFRGHTEAFF.

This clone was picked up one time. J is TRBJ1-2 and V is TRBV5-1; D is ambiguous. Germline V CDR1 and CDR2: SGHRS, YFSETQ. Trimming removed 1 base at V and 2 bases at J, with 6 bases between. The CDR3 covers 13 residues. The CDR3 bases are TGCGCCAGCAGCTTGAACTCGAACTATGGCTACACCTTC. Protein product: CASSLNSNYGYTF.

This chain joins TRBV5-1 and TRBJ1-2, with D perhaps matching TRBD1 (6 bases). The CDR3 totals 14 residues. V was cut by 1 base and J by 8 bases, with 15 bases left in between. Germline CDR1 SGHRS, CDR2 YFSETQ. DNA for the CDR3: TGCGCCAGCAGCTTGTCGGGGGGCGCGAAAGGCTACACCTTC. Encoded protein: CASSLSGGAKGYTF.

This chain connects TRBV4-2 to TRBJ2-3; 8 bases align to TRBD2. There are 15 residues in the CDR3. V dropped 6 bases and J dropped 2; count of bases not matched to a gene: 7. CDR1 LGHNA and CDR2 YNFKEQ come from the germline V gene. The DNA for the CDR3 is TGTGCCAGCAGTCCCTCGGGGGGGGACACAGATACGCAGTATTTT. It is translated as CASSPSGGDTDTQYF.

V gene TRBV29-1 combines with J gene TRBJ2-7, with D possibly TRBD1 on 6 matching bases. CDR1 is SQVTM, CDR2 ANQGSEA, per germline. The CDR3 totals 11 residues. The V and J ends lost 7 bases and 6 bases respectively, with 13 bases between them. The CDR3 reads CSAGTLVEQYF. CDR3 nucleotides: TGCAGCGCCGGGACATTGGTCGAGCAGTACTTC.

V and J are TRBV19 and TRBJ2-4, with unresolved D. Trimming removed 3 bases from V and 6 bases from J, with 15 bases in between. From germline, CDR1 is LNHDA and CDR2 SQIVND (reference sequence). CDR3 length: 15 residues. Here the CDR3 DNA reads TGTGCCAGTAGTATTCAGGCCGCGTATGGAAACATTCAGTACTTC. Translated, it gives CASSIQAAYGNIQYF.

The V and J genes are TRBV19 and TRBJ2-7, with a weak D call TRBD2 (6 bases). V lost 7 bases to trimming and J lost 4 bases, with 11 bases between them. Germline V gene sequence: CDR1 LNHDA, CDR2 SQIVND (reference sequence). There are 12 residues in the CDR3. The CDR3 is CASNTAGYEQYF. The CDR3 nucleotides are TGTGCCAGTAATACTGCGGGGTACGAGCAGTACTTC. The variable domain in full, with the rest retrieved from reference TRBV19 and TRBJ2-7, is DGGITQSPKYLFRKEGQNVTLSCEQNLNHDAMYWYRQDPGQGLRLIYYSQIVNDFQKGDIAEGYSVSREKKESFPLTVTSAQKNPTAFYLCASNTAGYEQYFGPGTRLTVT.

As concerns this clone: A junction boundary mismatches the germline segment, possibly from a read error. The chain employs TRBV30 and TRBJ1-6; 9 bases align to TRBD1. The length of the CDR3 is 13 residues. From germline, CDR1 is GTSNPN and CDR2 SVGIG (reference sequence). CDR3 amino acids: CAWRETGGSSLHF. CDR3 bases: TGTGCCTGGAGGGAGACAGGGGGTTCATCCCTCCACTTT.

The CDR3 DNA sequence: TGTGCCACCAGTGATTTTTCCGGGACAGATACGCAGTATTTT. Amino acids: CATSDFSGTDTQYF. The chain links TRBV24-1 to TRBJ2-3; D is unresolved. The CDR3 totals 14 residues. Germline loops: CDR1 KGHDR, CDR2 SFDVKD. Trimming shortened V by 1 base and J by 3 bases, and 7 bases separated the two germline ends.

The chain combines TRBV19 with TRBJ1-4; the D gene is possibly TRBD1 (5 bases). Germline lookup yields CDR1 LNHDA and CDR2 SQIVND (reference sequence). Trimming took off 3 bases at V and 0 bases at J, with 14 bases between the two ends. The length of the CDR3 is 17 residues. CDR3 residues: CASSIGGRTTTNEKLFF. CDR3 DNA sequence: TGTGCCAGTAGTATCGGGGGACGGACTACAACTAATGAAAAACTGTTTTTT.

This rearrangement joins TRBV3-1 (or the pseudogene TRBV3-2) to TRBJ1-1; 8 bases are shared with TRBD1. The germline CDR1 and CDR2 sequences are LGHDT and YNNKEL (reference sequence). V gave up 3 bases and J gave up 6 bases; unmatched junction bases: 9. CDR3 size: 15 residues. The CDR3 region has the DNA TGTGCCAGCAGCCAGAGGACAGGGTCCAGAGCTGAAGCTTTCTTT. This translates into CASSQRTGSRAEAFF.

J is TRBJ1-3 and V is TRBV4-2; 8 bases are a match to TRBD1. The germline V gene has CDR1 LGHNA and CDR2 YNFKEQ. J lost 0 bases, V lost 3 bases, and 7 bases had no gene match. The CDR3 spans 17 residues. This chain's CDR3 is CASSQSGGFSSGNTIYF. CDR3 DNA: TGTGCCAGCAGCCAGTCAGGGGGCTTTAGCTCTGGAAACACCATATATTTT.

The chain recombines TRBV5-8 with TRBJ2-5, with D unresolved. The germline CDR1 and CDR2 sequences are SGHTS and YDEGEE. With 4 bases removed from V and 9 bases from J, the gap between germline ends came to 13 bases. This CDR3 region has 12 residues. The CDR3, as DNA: TGTGCCAGCAGCCAGAACCGTGCAGCCCAGTACTTC. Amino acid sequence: CASSQNRAAQYF. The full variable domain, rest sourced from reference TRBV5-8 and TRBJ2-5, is EAGVTQSPTHLIKTRGQQATLRCSPISGHTSVYWYQQALGLGLQFLLWYDEGEERNRGNFPPRFSGRQFPNYSSELNVNALELEDSALYLCASSQNRAAQYFGPGTRLLVL.